Listed here are 8 T cell receptor beta chains from one sample, sequenced in a study of T cell changes during pregnancy in multiple sclerosis. Assay used: immunoSEQ multiplex PCR; TCRdb lists only in-frame clones, some missing. Of some 46,000 clones in the sample, 80% to 95% were seen once. The sequencing used CD4+ T cells from peripheral blood mononuclear cells, collected after pregnancy. Source of these receptors: a female donor with multiple sclerosis, enrolled in a pregnancy study.

This clone is termed medium-sized. The chain employs TRBV21-1 and TRBJ2-5; the listed D gene, TRBD1, was not tested against the DNA. TRBV21-1 is assigned pseudogene status. This CDR3 spans 17 amino acids. CDR3: CASSKYFLNRGTETQYF. CDR3 DNA: TGTGCCAGCAGCAAATATTTCTTAAACAGGGGAACCGAGACCCAGTACTTC.

The genes are TRBV5-5 and TRBJ2-6; 8 nucleotides align to TRBD1. Unmatched junction bases numbered 4, after V lost 2 bases and J lost 0 bases. Germline V gene data show CDR1 as SGHKS and CDR2 as YYEKEE (reference sequence). The CDR3 consists of 17 residues. CDR3 sequence: CASSFGTGSSGANVLTF. CDR3 sequence (DNA): TGTGCCAGCAGCTTCGGGACAGGAAGCTCTGGGGCCAACGTCCTGACTTTC.

The rearrangement uses TRBV5-4 and TRBJ2-7, with 10 bases matching TRBD1. V lost 6 bases to trimming and J lost 0 bases; unmatched junction nucleotides: 3. This CDR3 has 14 amino acids. Germline V lookup: CDR1 SGHNT, CDR2 YYREEE (reference sequence). This chain's CDR3 is CASTRTGGSYEQYF. The CDR3 nucleotides read TGTGCCAGCACCCGGACAGGGGGCTCCTACGAGCAGTACTTC.

This sequence joins TRBV5-1 and TRBJ2-7, with 11 bases matching TRBD2. The CDR3 spans 15 residues. V lost 4 bases, J lost 3 bases, and 6 bases stayed unmatched. CDR1 SGHRS and CDR2 YFSETQ come from the germline V gene. The CDR3 nucleotides read TGCGCCAGCAGCCCCGGACTAGCGGGTGTCTACGAGCAGTACTTC. It encodes CASSPGLAGVYEQYF.

The chain has TRBV9 and TRBJ2-3; D uncertain. V dropped 4 bases and J dropped 3 bases, with 6 bases sitting between them. The germline gives CDR1 SGDLS, CDR2 YYNGEE. The CDR3 covers 12 residues. The CDR3 nucleotides read TGTGCCAGCAGCACACAGACAGATACGCAGTATTTT. Translating it yields CASSTQTDTQYF.

CDR3 in amino acids: CASSLRGGTGVNEQYF. The DNA for the CDR3 is TGTGCCAGCAGCTTAAGGGGCGGGACAGGGGTGAACGAGCAGTACTTC. V is TRBV7-2 and J is TRBJ2-7; TRBD1 agrees at 10 bases. Germline trimming cut 2 bases from V and 5 bases from J; bases unmatched to any gene: 9. The germline V gene encodes CDR1 SGHTA and CDR2 FQGNSA. The CDR3 covers 16 residues.

This clone appeared once. The chain is built from TRBV29-1 and TRBJ2-1; 9 bases are shared with TRBD1. V trimming: 6 bases; J trimming: 2 bases; junction bases outside the gene matches: 8. There are 15 residues in the CDR3. Per the germline V gene, CDR1 is SQVTM and CDR2 is ANQGSEA. For the CDR3, the DNA is TGCAGCGTCTGGACAGGGGCCGTGGCCTACAATGAGCAGTTCTTC. This translates into CSVWTGAVAYNEQFF.

The chain links TRBV2 to TRBJ1-4, with TRBD1 matching over 8 bases. CDR1 is SNHLY and CDR2 is FYNNEI in the germline V gene. The CDR3 covers 14 residues. V was clipped by 6 bases and J by 7 bases; unmatched bases: 7. CDR3 in DNA: TGTGCCAGCAGACCGGGACAGGTCGGTGAAAAACTGTTTTTT. It encodes CASRPGQVGEKLFF.